The following is a TCR beta chain sequence with its context. Germline lookup yields CDR1 SGHDT and CDR2 YYEEEE. The CDR3 is 15 amino acids. Trimming shortened V by 4 bases and J by 3 bases, and 17 bases separated the two germline ends. The data derive from a study of T cells after yellow fever vaccination. Study at large: It was SMART-Seq v4 Ultra Low Input that prepared the fractions with low cell numbers.

The TCR cDNA carried a universal primer site and UMIs from 5'RACE template switching. MiXCR was run by TCRdb on the 5' RACE reads, yielding one entry per CDR3 protein. The sample shows about 210,000 distinct CDR3 sequences, approximately 6.8% of them seen only once. The chain has TRBV5-6 and TRBJ2-7, with D possibly TRBD2 on 6 matching bases. This material consisted of CD4+ T cells sorted from PBMCs, taken on the day of the yellow fever booster vaccination. The sequence derives from a man aged 30 to 45 who received the YFV17D yellow fever vaccine. This chain's CDR3 is CASSPAAGKNYEQYF. As DNA, the CDR3 is TGTGCCAGCAGCCCTGCGGCGGGAAAAAACTACGAGCAGTACTTC.